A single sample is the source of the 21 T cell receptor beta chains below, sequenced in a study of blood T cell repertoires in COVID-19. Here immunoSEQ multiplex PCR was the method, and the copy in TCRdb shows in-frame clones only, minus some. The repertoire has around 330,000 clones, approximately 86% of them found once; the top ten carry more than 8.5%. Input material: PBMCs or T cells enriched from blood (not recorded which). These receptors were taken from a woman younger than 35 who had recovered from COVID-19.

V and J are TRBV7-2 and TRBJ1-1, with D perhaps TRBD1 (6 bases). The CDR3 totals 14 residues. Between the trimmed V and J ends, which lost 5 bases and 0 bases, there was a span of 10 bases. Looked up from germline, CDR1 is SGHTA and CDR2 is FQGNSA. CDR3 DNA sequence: TGTGCCAGCAGCCACGGGACATTGAACACTGAAGCTTTCTTT. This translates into CASSHGTLNTEAFF. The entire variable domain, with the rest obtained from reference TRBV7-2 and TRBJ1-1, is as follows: GAGVSQSPSNKVTEKGKDVELRCDPISGHTALYWYRQSLGQGLEFLIYFQGNSAPDKSGLPSDRFSAERTGGSVSTLTIQRTQQEDSAVYLCASSHGTLNTEAFFGQGTRLTVV.

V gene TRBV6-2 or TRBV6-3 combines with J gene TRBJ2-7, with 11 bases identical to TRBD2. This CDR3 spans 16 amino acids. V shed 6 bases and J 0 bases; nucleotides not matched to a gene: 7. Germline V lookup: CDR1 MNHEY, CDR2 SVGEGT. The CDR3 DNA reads TGTGCCAGCAGCTGGGCTAGCGGGGGGCCCTCCTACGAGCAGTACTTC. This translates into CASSWASGGPSYEQYF.

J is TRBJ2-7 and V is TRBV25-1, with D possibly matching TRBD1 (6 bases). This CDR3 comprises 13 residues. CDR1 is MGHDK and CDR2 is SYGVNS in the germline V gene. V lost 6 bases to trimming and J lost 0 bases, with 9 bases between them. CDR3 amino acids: CASRGQSSYEQYF. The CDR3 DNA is TGTGCCAGCAGAGGACAGAGCTCCTACGAGCAGTACTTC.

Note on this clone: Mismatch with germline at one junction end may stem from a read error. CDR3 coding DNA: TGTGCCAGCAGCCAAGCCCGGGACAGGGTCCTCAATTTT. Encoded protein: CASSQARDRVLNF. The chain uses TRBV3-1 (or the pseudogene TRBV3-2) and TRBJ2-3; 9 positions agree with TRBD1. Germline assignment: CDR1 LGHDT and CDR2 YNNKEL (reference sequence). This CDR3 is built from 13 residues.

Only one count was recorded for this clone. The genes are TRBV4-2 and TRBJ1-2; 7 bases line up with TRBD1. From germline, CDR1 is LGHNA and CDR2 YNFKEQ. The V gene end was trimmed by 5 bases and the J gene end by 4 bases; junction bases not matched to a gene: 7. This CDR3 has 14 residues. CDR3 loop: CASSNGGQPYGYTF. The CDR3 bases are TGTGCCAGCAGCAACGGGGGACAGCCCTATGGCTACACCTTC.

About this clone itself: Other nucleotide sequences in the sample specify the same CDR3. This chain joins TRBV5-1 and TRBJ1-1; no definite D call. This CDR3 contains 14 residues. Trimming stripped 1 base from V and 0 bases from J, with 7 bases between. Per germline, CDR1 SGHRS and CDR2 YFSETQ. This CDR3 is CASSLNSLNTEAFF. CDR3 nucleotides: TGCGCCAGCAGCTTGAACAGCTTGAACACTGAAGCTTTCTTT. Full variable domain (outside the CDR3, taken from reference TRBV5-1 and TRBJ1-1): KAGVTQTPRYLIKTRGQQVTLSCSPISGHRSVSWYQQTPGQGLQFLFEYFSETQRNKGNFPGRFSGRQFSNSRSEMNVSTLELGDSALYLCASSLNSLNTEAFFGQGTRLTVV.

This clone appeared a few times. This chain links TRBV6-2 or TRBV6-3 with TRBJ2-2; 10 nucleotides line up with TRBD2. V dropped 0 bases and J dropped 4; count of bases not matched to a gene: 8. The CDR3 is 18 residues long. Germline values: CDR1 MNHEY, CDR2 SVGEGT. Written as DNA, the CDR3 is TGTGCCAGCAGTTACTCGAACAGAGGACTAGCGGTCACCGGGGAGCTGTTTTTT. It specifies CASSYSNRGLAVTGELFF.

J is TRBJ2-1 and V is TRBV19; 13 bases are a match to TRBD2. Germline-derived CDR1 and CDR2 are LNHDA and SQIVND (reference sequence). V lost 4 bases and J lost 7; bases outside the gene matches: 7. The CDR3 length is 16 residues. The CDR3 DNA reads TGTGCCAGTAGTAAGCGGACTAGCGGGGGAAGGAATGAGCAGTTCTTC. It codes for CASSKRTSGGRNEQFF.

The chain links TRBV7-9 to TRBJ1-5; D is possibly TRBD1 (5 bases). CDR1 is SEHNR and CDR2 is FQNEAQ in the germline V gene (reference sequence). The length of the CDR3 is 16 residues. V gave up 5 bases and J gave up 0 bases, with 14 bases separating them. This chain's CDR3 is CASSPDRFDSNQPQHF. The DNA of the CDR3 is TGTGCCAGCAGCCCCGACAGATTCGATAGCAATCAGCCCCAGCATTTT.

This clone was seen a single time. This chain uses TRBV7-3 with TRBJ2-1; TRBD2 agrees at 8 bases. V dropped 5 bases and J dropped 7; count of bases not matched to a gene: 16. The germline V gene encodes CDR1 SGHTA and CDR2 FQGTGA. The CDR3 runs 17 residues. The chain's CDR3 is CASSRGLAGSLLNEQFF. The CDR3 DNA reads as TGTGCCAGCAGCCGCGGACTAGCTGGAAGTTTGTTAAATGAGCAGTTCTTC.

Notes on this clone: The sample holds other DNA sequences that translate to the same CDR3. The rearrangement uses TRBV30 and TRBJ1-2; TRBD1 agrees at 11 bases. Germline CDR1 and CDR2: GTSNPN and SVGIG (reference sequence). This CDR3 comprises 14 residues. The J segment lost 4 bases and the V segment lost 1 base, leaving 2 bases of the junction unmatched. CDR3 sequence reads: CAWSGGQGAYGYTF. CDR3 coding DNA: TGTGCCTGGAGTGGCGGACAGGGGGCCTATGGCTACACCTTC.

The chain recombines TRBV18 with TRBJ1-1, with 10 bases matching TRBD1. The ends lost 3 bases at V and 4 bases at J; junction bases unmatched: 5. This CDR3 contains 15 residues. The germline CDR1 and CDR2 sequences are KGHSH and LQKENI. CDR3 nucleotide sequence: TGTGCCAGCTCACCGGCGACAGGGGGCTTCACTGAAGCTTTCTTT. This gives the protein CASSPATGGFTEAFF.

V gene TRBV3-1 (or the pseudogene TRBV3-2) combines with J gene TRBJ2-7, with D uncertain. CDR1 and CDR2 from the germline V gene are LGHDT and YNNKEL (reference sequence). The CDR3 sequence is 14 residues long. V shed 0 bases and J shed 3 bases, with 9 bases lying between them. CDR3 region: CASSQDFGGYEQYF. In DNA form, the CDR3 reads TGTGCCAGCAGCCAAGACTTTGGCGGCTACGAGCAGTACTTC.

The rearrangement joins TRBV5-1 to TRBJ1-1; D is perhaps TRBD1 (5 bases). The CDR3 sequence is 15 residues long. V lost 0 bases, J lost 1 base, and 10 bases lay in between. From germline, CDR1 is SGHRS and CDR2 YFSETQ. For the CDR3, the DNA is TGCGCCAGCAGCTTGGCGGGGGTAGGGAACACTGAAGCTTTCTTT. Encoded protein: CASSLAGVGNTEAFF.

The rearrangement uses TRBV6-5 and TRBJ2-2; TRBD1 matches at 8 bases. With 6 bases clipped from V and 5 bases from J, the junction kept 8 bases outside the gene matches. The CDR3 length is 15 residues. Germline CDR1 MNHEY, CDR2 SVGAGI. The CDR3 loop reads CASSSTGEFTGELFF. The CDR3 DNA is TGTGCCAGCAGCTCGACAGGGGAGTTTACCGGGGAGCTGTTTTTT.

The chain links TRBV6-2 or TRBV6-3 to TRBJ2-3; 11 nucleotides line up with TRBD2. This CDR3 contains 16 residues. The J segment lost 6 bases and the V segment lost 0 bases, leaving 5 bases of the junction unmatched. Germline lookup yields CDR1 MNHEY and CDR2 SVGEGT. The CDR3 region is CASSYSSGRARDTQYF. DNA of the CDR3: TGTGCCAGCAGTTACTCTAGCGGGAGGGCCAGGGATACGCAGTATTTT.

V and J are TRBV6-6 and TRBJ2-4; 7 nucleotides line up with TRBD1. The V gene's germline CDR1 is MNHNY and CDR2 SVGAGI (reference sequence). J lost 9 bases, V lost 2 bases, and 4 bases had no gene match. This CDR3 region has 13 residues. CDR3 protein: CASSYDRVGIQYF. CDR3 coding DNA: TGTGCCAGCAGTTACGACAGGGTGGGCATTCAGTACTTC.

The CDR3 region is CAISESDRPLGYTF. CDR3 bases: TGTGCCATCAGTGAGTCGGACAGGCCTCTGGGCTACACCTTC. The V call is TRBV10-3, the J call TRBJ1-2; 7 nucleotides agree with TRBD1. The CDR3 totals 14 residues. Per germline, CDR1 ENHRY and CDR2 SYGVKD. V shed 0 bases, J shed 8 bases, and the junction held 6 bases outside the gene matches.

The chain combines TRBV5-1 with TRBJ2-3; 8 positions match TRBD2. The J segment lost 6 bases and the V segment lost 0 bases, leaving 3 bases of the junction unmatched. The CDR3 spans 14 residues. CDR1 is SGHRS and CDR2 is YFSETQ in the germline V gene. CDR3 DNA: TGCGCCAGCAGCTTGGCGGGGGGGCTGGATACGCAGTATTTT. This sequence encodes CASSLAGGLDTQYF.

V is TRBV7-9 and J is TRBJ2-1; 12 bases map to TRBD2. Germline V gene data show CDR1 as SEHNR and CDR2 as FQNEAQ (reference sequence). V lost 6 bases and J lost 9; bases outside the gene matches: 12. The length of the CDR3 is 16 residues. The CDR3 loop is CASRHEASGGAGEQFF. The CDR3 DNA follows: TGTGCCAGCAGGCACGAGGCTAGCGGGGGGGCCGGTGAGCAGTTCTTC.

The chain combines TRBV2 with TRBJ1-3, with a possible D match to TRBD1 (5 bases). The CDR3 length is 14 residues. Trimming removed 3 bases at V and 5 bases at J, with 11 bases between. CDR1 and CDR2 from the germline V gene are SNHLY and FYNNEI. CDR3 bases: TGTGCCAGCAGTGATGACAGATCGCGAAACACCATATATTTT. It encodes CASSDDRSRNTIYF.